The T cell receptor beta chain described here comes from a study of early T cells in non-severe SARS-CoV-2 infection listed by TCRdb under 2021. Regarding the complete study: Because TCR sequencing was done on bulk RNA from unsorted whole blood, the alpha and beta chains could not be paired. The full study reports these points: VDJdb matching was skewed toward anti-spike CD8 responses, so virus-specific expansions were likely underestimated and private and CD4 specificities were missed.

The CDR3 sequence holds 11 residues, the cysteine and phenylalanine included. Kept here is only the CDR3 DNA, which spans 33 bases and is read in frame from base 1. Trimming at the junction amounts to 5 bases on V and 2 bases on J, and the germline ends lie 3 bases apart. As encoded in the germline V gene, CDR1 is SGHAT while CDR2 is FQNNGV. Set within a cohort of healthcare workers in London, UK, this nested case-control study involved weekly PCR testing of nasopharyngeal swabs along with blood sampling. Between 23 and 31 March 2020, the week of the UK lockdown, healthcare workers were enrolled and then followed up weekly for as long as 16 weeks. The library was generated by 5' RACE. Sequencing took place on a NextSeq 500. To correct for sequencing error and PCR bias, the TCR library protocol tagged individual cDNA molecules with unique molecular identifiers. Both TCR alpha and beta chains were sequenced, and tight co-correlation was observed between alpha and beta sequence abundances in each sample. The original methods were these. Decombinator V4 was used to annotate the V gene, J gene and CDR3 of the TCR sequences. Expanded TCRs were defined as changing significantly between any two time points under a Poisson model with p below 0.0001. Abundances of TCRs were expressed as counts per million after normalisation to the total number of TCRs sequenced in each sample. MAIT TCRs were defined by TRAV1-2 paired with TRAJ12, TRAJ20 or TRAJ33, and iNKT TCRs by TRAV10 paired with TRAJ18. VDJdb, accessed 1 November 2021, was searched for CMV, EBV and SARS-CoV-2 annotated TCRs, with TCRs annotated for multiple antigens excluded. Using fastp trimming at Q25 and MiXCR clonotype assembly, TCRdb reanalyzed the public sequencing data and kept in-frame beta chains. Identical CDR3 proteins give one entry, which carries the most common genes and DNA. None of the V and J calls come from the authors' own analysis; TCRdb made them. The sample records fewer than 30,000 distinct CDR3 sequences, about 4.5% of which are singletons. In total, the top ten clones hold 15% to 18% of the sample.

This clonotype is medium-sized (0.01 to 0.1%) in terms of sample share. No cognate antigen has been identified for it. No base qualities exist here, and no much larger clone lies one base off it. This TCR was recovered from an adult who was a healthcare worker with PCR-confirmed SARS-CoV-2 infection or an uninfected control (not recorded which). Source material: whole blood. Recombination joined TRBV11-2 with TRBJ2-5; the D gene is not confidently resolved. The CDR3 protein: CASSRQETQYF. At the DNA level, the sequence is TGTGCCAGCAGCCGACAAGAGACCCAGTACTTC.